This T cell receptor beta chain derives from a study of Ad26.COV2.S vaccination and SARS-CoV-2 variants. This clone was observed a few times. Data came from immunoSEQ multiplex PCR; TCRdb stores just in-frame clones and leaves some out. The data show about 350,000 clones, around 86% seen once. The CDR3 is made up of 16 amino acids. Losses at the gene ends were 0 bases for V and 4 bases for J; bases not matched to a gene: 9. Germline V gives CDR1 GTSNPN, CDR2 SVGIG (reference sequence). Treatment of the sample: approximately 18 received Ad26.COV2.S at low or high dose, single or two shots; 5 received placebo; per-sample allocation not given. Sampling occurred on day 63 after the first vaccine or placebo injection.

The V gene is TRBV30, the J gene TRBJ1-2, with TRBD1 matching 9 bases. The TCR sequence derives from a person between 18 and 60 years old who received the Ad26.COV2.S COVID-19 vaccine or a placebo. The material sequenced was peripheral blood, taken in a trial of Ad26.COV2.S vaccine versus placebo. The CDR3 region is CAWSVPGQGGIYGYTF. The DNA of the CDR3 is TGTGCCTGGAGTGTACCGGGACAGGGAGGTATCTATGGCTACACCTTC.